Listed below are T cell receptor beta chains from one sample, sequenced in a study of control samples from healthy donors and cancer patients. Clones were read by immunoSEQ multiplex PCR, and TCRdb kept only the in-frame ones, dropping some. The sample carries 45,000 to 60,000 clones, 80% recorded once. The specimen was blood. The receptors derive from a man aged 70 or older in good health. Both conserved end residues are part of each CDR3. Fields, in order: V gene, J gene, CDR3 protein.

TRBV28,TRBJ1-1,CASSLKRYTEAFF
TRBV28,TRBJ2-7,CASRGTGTKQYF
TRBV3-1/TRBV3-2,TRBJ1-2,CASSHRHDRGRIGYGYTF
TRBV21-1,TRBJ2-1,CASSIRLLTSGFYNEQFF
TRBV4-1,TRBJ2-3,CASSYSGQFTDTQYF
TRBV6-6,TRBJ1-5,CATTVEGQPQHF
TRBV28,TRBJ2-1,CASSSYSAPRYNEQFF
TRBV29-1,TRBJ2-5,CSVAVDSKGETQYF
TRBV11-2,TRBJ1-3,CASTPSSGRWGNTIYF
TRBV29-1,TRBJ1-3,CSVETPPSGNTIYF
TRBV12-5,TRBJ1-2,CASGLSFTYRALGYTF